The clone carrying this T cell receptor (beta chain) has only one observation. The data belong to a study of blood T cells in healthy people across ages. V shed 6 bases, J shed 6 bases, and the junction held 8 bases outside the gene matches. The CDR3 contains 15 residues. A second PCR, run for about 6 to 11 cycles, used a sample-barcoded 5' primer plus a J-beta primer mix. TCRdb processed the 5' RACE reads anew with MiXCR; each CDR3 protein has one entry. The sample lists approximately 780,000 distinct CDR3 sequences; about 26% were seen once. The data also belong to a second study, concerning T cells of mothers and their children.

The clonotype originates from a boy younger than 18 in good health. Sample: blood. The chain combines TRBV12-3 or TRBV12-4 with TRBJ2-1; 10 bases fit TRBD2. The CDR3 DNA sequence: TGTGCCAGCAGGGATCTAGCGGGGGTAAGCAATGAGCAGTTCTTC. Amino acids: CASRDLAGVSNEQFF.